This T cell receptor beta chain was sequenced during a study of T-cell memory formation after mild COVID-19. Study details: TCR clusters were mostly confined to one donor each.

Researchers used 5'RACE with constant-segment primers to make TCR alpha and TCR beta cDNA libraries that carry sample barcodes and UMIs. MiXCR, run by TCRdb on the 5' RACE reads, gives a single entry per CDR3 protein. The sample lists 550,000 to 700,000 distinct CDR3 sequences; roughly 17% were seen once. CDR3 length: 15 amino acids. J was trimmed by 4 bases and V by 1 base; bases with no gene match: 2. The germline gives CDR1 SGHTA, CDR2 FQGTGA. Sequencing was performed on PBMCs or a T cell subset sorted from them (not recorded which). This chain uses TRBV7-3 with TRBJ2-3; 10 nucleotides align to TRBD2. This TCR was recovered from an adult woman who had mild COVID-19 (a few samples of this study predate the infection). Cell type and time point are not known. Here the CDR3 reads CASSLIAGGSDTQYF. The CDR3 coding sequence is TGTGCCAGCAGCTTAATAGCGGGGGGATCAGATACGCAGTATTTT.